The clone carrying this TCR beta chain was recorded only once. These data originate in a study of tissue T cells after allogeneic stem cell transplantation. The CDR3 is 16 amino acids. Trimming at V came to 0 bases and at J to 1 base, leaving 4 bases not matched to a gene. The germline V gene has CDR1 MNHEY and CDR2 SMNVEV (reference sequence). TCRdb's table, derived via immunoSEQ multiplex PCR, lists solely in-frame clones and lacks some. The table has about 5,300 clones, approximately 74% seen once. The input for sequencing was tissue from the colon, taken at autopsy. The clonotype originates from a female donor older than 55 with lung cancer. The chain recombines TRBV27 with TRBJ1-2; 8 nucleotides line up with TRBD1. CDR3 amino acids: CASSLSGRGRNYGYTF. CDR3 sequence (DNA): TGTGCCAGCAGTTTATCGGGCAGGGGGCGTAACTATGGCTACACCTTC.